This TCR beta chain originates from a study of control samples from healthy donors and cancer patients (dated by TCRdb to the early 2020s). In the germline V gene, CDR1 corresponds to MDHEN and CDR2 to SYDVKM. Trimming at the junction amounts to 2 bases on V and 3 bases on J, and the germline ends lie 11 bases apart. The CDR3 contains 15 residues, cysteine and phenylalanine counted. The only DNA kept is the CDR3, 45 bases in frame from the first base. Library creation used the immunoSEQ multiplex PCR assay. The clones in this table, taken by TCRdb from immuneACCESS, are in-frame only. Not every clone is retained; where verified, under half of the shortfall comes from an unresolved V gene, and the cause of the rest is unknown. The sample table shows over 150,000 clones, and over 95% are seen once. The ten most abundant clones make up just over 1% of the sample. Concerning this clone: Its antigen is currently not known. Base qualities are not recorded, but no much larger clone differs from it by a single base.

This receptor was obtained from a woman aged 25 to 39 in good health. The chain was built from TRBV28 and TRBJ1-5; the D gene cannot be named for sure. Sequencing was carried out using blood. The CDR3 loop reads CASSLSRWNNQPQHF. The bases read TGTGCCAGCAGTTTAAGCAGATGGAACAATCAGCCCCAGCATTTT.